Listed here is a single T cell receptor beta chain. The CDR3 runs to 12 residues. V shed 11 bases and J shed 1 base, with 11 bases lying between them. CDR1 and CDR2 from the germline V gene are LNHDA and SQIVND (reference sequence). Deep was the level used in running the assay. The sorted-subset replicate PCRs were given around 200 ng DNA, which is about 30,000 T cell genomes. Clones were sequenced by immunoSEQ multiplex PCR, and TCRdb holds only the in-frame ones, with some missing. This repertoire shows more than 900,000 clones, about 84% found once; its top ten account for around 0.61%. The record originates from a study of shared clonotypes between healthy human individuals.

This TCR was sampled from a man between 18 and 29 years old in good health. Some clones in this sample may be carry-over from other donors' samples. Material: memory CD4+ T cells from PBMCs. Subset indicated: CD45RA-negative fraction. This sequence joins TRBV19 and TRBJ2-5; the D gene could be TRBD1 or TRBD2 (6 bases each). This CDR3 reads CARRGAQETQYF. The CDR3 DNA reads as TGTGCCCGGAGGGGGGCCCAAGAGACCCAGTACTTC.